The entry below describes one T cell receptor (beta chain). These data come from a study of response to subunit inactivated influenza vaccine. The CDR3 spans 14 residues. Trimming cost V 8 bases and J 4 bases; bases outside gene matches: 7. TCRdb called the RT-PCR reads again in MiXCR, with one record for every CDR3 protein. The sample has approximately 490,000 distinct CDR3 sequences; approximately 6.9% are singletons. The origin of this receptor is a man in his fifties or sixties who received an inactivated influenza vaccine. This chain uses TRBV12-3 or TRBV12-4 with TRBJ2-2; 7 positions match TRBD2. The sequenced sample was PBMCs from blood, obtained roughly 24 months after vaccination. In DNA form, the CDR3 reads TGTGCCAGCCGGCGAGCTAGCGGCACCGGGGAGCTGTTTTTT. Translation: CASRRASGTGELFF.